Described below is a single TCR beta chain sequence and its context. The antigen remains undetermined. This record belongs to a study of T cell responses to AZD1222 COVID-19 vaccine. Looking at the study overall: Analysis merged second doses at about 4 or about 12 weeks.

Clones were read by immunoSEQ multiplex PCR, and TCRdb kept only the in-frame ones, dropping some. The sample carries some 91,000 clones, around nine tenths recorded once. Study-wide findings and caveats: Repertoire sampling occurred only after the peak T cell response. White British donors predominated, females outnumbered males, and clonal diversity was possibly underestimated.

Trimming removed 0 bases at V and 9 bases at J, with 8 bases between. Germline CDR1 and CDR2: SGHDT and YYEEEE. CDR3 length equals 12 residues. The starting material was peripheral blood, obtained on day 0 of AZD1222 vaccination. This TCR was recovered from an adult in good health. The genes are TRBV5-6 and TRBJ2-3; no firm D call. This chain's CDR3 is CASSLVLETQYF. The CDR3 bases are TGTGCCAGCAGCTTGGTTCTGGAAACGCAGTATTTT.